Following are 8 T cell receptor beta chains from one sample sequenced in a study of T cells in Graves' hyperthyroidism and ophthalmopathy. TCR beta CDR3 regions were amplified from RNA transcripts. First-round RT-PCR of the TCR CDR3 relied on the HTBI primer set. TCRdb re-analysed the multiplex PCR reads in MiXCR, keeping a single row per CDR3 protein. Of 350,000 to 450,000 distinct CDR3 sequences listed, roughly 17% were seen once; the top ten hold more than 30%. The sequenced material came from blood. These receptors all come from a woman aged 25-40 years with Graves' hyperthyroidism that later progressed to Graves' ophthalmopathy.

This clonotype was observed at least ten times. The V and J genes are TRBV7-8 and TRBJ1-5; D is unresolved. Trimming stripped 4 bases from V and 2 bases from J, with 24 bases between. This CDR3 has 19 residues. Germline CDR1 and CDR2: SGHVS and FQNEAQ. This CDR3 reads CASSSSLTKGLGRNQPQHF. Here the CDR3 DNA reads TGTGCCAGCAGCTCTTCATTAACAAAAGGTTTGGGCCGCAATCAGCCCCAGCATTTT.

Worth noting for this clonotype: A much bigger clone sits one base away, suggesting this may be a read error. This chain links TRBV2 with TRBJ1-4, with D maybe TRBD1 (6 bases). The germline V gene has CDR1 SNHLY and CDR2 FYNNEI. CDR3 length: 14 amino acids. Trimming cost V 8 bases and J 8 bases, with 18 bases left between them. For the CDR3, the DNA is TGTGCCAGCGGTTATGACAGGATGGGCGAAAAACTGTTTTTT. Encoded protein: CASGYDRMGEKLFF.

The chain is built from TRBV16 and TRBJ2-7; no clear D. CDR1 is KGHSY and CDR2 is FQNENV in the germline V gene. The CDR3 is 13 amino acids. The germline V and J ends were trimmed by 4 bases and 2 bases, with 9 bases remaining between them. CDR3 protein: CASSRAVTYEQYF. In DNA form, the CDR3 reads TGTGCCAGCAGCCGTGCAGTTACCTACGAGCAGTACTTC.

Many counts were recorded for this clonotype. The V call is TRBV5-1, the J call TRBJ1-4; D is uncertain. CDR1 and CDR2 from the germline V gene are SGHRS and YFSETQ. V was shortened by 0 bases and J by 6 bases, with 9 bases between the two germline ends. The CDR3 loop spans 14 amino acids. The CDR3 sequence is CASSLVLGDEKLFF. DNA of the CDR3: TGCGCCAGCAGCTTGGTTCTAGGTGATGAAAAACTGTTTTTT.

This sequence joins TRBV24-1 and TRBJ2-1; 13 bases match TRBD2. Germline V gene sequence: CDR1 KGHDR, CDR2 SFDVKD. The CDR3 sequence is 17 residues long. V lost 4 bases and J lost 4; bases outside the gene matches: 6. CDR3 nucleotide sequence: TGTGCCACCAGTGAGCCCGGGACTAGCGGGATATACAATGAGCAGTTCTTC. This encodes CATSEPGTSGIYNEQFF.

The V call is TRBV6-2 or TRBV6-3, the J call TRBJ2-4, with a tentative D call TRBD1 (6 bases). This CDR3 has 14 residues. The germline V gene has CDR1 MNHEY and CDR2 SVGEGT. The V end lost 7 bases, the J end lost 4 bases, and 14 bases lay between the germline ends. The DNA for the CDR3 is TGTGCCAGCAATATAGGACAGAATAAAAACATTCAGTACTTC. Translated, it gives CASNIGQNKNIQYF.

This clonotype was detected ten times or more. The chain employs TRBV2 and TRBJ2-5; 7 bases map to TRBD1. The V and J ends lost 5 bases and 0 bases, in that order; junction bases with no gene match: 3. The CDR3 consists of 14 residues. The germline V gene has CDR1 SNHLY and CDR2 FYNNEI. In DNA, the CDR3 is TGTGCCAGCAGTTCCGACAGGGACCAAGAGACCCAGTACTTC. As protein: CASSSDRDQETQYF.

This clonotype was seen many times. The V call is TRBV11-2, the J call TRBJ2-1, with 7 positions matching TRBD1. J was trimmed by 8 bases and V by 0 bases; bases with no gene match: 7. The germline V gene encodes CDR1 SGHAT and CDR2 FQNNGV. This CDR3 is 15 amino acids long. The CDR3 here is CASSLEGRGFDEQFF. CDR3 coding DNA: TGTGCCAGCAGCTTAGAAGGCAGGGGGTTCGATGAGCAGTTCTTC.